These T cell receptor beta chains were read from a single sample in a study of identical twins. TCRdb independently ran MiXCR on the 5' RACE reads; one entry per CDR3 protein. Altogether under 1 million distinct CDR3 sequences are present, 10% to 15% being singletons, with the ten largest covering about 1.6%. These data also formed part of another study, on yellow fever vaccine responses in identical twins.

The source material was PBMCs. These TCRs come from a woman between 18 and 29 years old in good health. The CDR3 runs from the conserved cysteine through the conserved F or W. The D gene is left open where the match is weak. Some rows have no size entry. The others give once, few or many, or a class for an expanded clone.

size	J	V	D	CDR3	DNA
few	TRBJ2-7	TRBV27	TRBD1	CASSARDRVHEQYF	TGTGCCAGCAGTGCGCGGGACAGGGTCCACGAGCAGTACTTC
many	TRBJ2-2	TRBV29-1	-	CSVELSNWGTGELFF	TGCAGCGTTGAATTGTCCAACTGGGGCACCGGGGAGCTGTTTTTT
few	TRBJ2-5	TRBV5-1	TRBD1	CASSPQPTGQETQYF	TGCGCCAGCAGCCCCCAACCGACAGGGCAAGAGACCCAGTACTTC
few	TRBJ2-1	TRBV7-9	TRBD2	CASTPGLAGNNEQFF	TGTGCCAGCACCCCGGGACTAGCGGGGAACAATGAGCAGTTCTTC
many	TRBJ1-4	TRBV3-1	-	CASSPQGGTNEKLFF	TGTGCCAGCAGCCCGCAGGGCGGAACTAATGAAAAACTGTTTTTT
few	TRBJ2-3	TRBV11-1	TRBD2	CASSSRLAGGGSRTDTQYF	TGTGCCAGCAGCTCCCGTCTAGCGGGGGGGGGCTCTCGCACAGATACGCAGTATTTT
many	TRBJ2-2	TRBV4-1	TRBD1	CASSQGQGPGGELFF	TGCGCCAGCAGCCAGGGACAGGGGCCTGGCGGGGAGCTGTTTTTT
few	TRBJ2-1	TRBV3-1	TRBD2	CASSQRGLAVYNEQFF	TGTGCCAGCAGCCAAAGGGGACTAGCGGTCTACAATGAGCAGTTCTTC
-	TRBJ2-1	TRBV15	-	CATSRDLARQGNNNEQFF	TGTGCCACCAGCAGAGACCTCGCGAGGCAGGGGAATAACAATGAGCAGTTCTTC
many	TRBJ2-2	TRBV7-2	TRBD1	CASSSHRGTGELFF	TGTGCCAGCAGTTCACACAGGGGCACCGGGGAGCTGTTTTTT
-	TRBJ2-1	TRBV3-1	-	CASSPSVTGSNEQFF	TGTGCCAGCAGCCCCTCGGTCACAGGGTCCAATGAGCAGTTCTTC
-	TRBJ2-7	TRBV28	TRBD2	CASSPLGAGPYEQYF	TGTGCCAGCAGTCCGCTGGGAGCGGGACCCTACGAGCAGTACTTC
many	TRBJ1-1	TRBV25-1	-	CASSEIAGTEAFF	TGTGCCAGCAGTGAAATAGCTGGAACTGAAGCTTTCTTT
-	TRBJ2-6	TRBV14	TRBD1	CASSQGGTGFSGANVLTF	TGTGCCAGCAGCCAAGGAGGGACAGGCTTCTCTGGGGCCAACGTCCTGACTTTC
-	TRBJ1-1	TRBV7-8	-	CASSFGTPRNTEAFF	TGTGCCAGCAGCTTCGGGACACCTAGGAACACTGAAGCTTTCTTT
-	TRBJ2-1	TRBV4-2	TRBD2	CASSQVAGAQYNEQFF	TGTGCCAGCAGCCAAGTAGCGGGAGCACAATACAATGAGCAGTTCTTC
few	TRBJ2-3	TRBV27	-	CASSQLGGSTDTQYF	TGTGCCAGCAGTCAGCTAGGGGGATCCACAGATACGCAGTATTTT
few	TRBJ1-5	TRBV29-1	TRBD1	CRGGQGCGSNQPQHF	TGCAGGGGGGGACAGGGCTGCGGGAGCAATCAGCCCCAGCATTTT
-	TRBJ2-1	TRBV7-2	-	CASSLLGLKSYNEQFF	TGTGCCAGCAGCTTATTGGGGTTGAAGTCCTACAATGAGCAGTTCTTC
few	TRBJ2-3	TRBV5-1	TRBD2	CASHSGRPTDTQYF	TGCGCCAGCCACAGCGGGAGGCCCACAGATACGCAGTATTTT
many	TRBJ2-1	TRBV6-5	-	CASSYGLGTGMANEQFF	TGTGCCAGCAGTTACGGATTGGGCACAGGGATGGCCAATGAGCAGTTCTTC
-	TRBJ1-5	TRBV7-6	-	CASSSSGGLTSQPQHF	TGTGCCAGCAGCTCCTCGGGCGGGTTAACTTCTCAGCCCCAGCATTTT
-	TRBJ2-3	TRBV10-3	TRBD2	CAISDGGSGVDTQYF	TGTGCCATCAGTGACGGTGGTAGCGGGGTCGATACGCAGTATTTT